The 32 T cell receptor beta chains below come from one sample, sequenced in a study of blood T cell repertoires in COVID-19. Clones were read by immunoSEQ multiplex PCR, and TCRdb kept only the in-frame ones, dropping some. The sample yields 150,000 to 200,000 clones, 80% to 85% seen once. Sequencing was carried out using PBMCs or T cells enriched from blood (not recorded which). These receptors were collected from a woman between 50 and 59 years old who had recovered from COVID-19.

The chain joins TRBV7-8 to TRBJ1-1; a possible D gene is TRBD1 (6 bases). Germline V CDR1 and CDR2: SGHVS, FQNEAQ. This CDR3 is 15 amino acids long. Trimming took 4 bases from V and 6 from J, leaving 18 bases between them. CDR3 in amino acids: CASSYRGGRGSEAFF. The CDR3 bases are TGTGCCAGCAGCTATCGGGGGGGGCGAGGGTCTGAAGCTTTCTTT.

The rearrangement joins TRBV19 to TRBJ2-7, with D unclear. Germline assignment: CDR1 LNHDA and CDR2 SQIVND (reference sequence). The CDR3 runs to 13 residues. V lost 6 bases and J 5 bases, leaving 14 bases between the germline ends. CDR3 DNA sequence: TGTGCCAGTAGCCTCCAGGCGTTTAACGAGCAGTACTTC. This codes for CASSLQAFNEQYF.

In this sample, this clone turned up a few times. J is TRBJ2-2 and V is TRBV7-2; TRBD1 agrees at 10 bases. With V trimmed by 1 base and J by 4 bases, 3 bases remained unmatched. The CDR3 has 16 amino acids. Germline CDR1 reads SGHTA; CDR2 reads FQGNSA. For the CDR3, the DNA is TGTGCCAGCAGCTTAGGAGACAGGGGGCCCACCGGGGAGCTGTTTTTT. Its translation is CASSLGDRGPTGELFF.

A note on this clone: Other DNA sequences within the sample encode an identical CDR3. This sequence joins TRBV6-6 and TRBJ2-7; no reliable D call. The CDR3 runs 11 residues. Deletions cut 5 bases from V and 3 bases from J, with 5 bases between. In germline, CDR1 is MNHNY, CDR2 SVGAGI (reference sequence). As DNA, the CDR3 is TGTGCCAGCAGTCCACTCTACGAGCAGTACTTC. Translated, it gives CASSPLYEQYF.

The chain employs TRBV11-1 and TRBJ1-2, with a possible D match to TRBD1 (6 bases). Germline V gene sequence: CDR1 SGHAT, CDR2 FQDESV (reference sequence). The CDR3 has 12 residues. The V end was cut by 5 bases, the J end by 8 bases, with 12 bases between. Written as DNA, the CDR3 is TGTGCCAGCAGCCAACACAGGGACGGCTACACCTTC. Protein sequence: CASSQHRDGYTF.

This chain links TRBV27 with TRBJ2-7, with 14 bases lining up with TRBD2. This CDR3 is built from 15 residues. Trimming took 7 bases from V and 4 from J; bases not matched to a gene: 6. Germline lookup yields CDR1 MNHEY and CDR2 SMNVEV (reference sequence). CDR3 loop: CASTRTSGGMYEQYF. DNA of the CDR3: TGTGCCAGCACCCGGACTAGCGGGGGGATGTACGAGCAGTACTTC.

The chain is built from TRBV29-1 and TRBJ2-3; the D gene is possibly TRBD1 (5 bases). The V and J ends lost 6 bases and 0 bases respectively, with 16 bases between them. The germline V gene has CDR1 SQVTM and CDR2 ANQGSEA. This CDR3 spans 15 amino acids. In nucleotides, the CDR3 is TGCAGCGTATGGGGCACTGCCCATAGCACAGATACGCAGTATTTT. This gives the protein CSVWGTAHSTDTQYF.

The chain combines TRBV11-3 with TRBJ2-7, with unresolved D. Germline CDR1 and CDR2: SGHNT and YENEEA. CDR3 length equals 14 residues. V was cut by 0 bases and J by 3 bases, with 9 bases left in between. CDR3 in amino acids: CASSLENGGYEQYF. The CDR3 DNA reads TGTGCCAGCAGCTTAGAGAACGGCGGCTACGAGCAGTACTTC.

J is TRBJ1-5 and V is TRBV4-1, with 10 bases that match TRBD1. CDR1 is MGHRA and CDR2 is YSYEKL in the germline V gene. This CDR3 is 18 amino acids long. With 0 bases clipped from V and 1 base from J, the junction kept 6 bases outside the gene matches. CDR3 loop: CASSQDGGQGVSNQPQHF. The CDR3 DNA reads as TGCGCCAGCAGCCAAGATGGAGGACAGGGGGTAAGCAATCAGCCCCAGCATTTT.

The chain recombines TRBV18 with TRBJ1-1; D ambiguous. V lost 3 bases and J 0 bases, leaving 14 bases between the germline ends. This CDR3 spans 16 amino acids. The germline V gene has CDR1 KGHSH and CDR2 LQKENI. The chain's CDR3 is CASSPASRALNTEAFF. CDR3 DNA: TGTGCCAGCTCACCGGCCTCTAGAGCCTTGAACACTGAAGCTTTCTTT.

The chain recombines TRBV28 with TRBJ2-7, with D possibly being TRBD1 (6 bases). CDR3 length: 16 amino acids. With 4 bases removed from V and 0 bases from J, the gap between germline ends came to 16 bases. Germline values: CDR1 MDHEN, CDR2 SYDVKM. This CDR3 reads CASSYIQGMGSYEQYF. Here the CDR3 DNA reads TGTGCCAGCAGTTACATACAGGGTATGGGCTCCTACGAGCAGTACTTC.

The rearrangement links TRBV5-5 to TRBJ1-2; D unresolved. The CDR3 is 12 residues long. The ends were cut back, 2 bases at V and 14 bases at J, with 16 bases in the middle. Germline V CDR1 and CDR2: SGHKS, YYEKEE (reference sequence). The CDR3: CASSFGPPPGTF. The CDR3 region has the DNA TGTGCCAGCAGCTTTGGACCGCCGCCGGGGACCTTC.

V and J are TRBV4-1 and TRBJ1-2; TRBD1 agrees at 9 bases. Germline V CDR1 and CDR2: MGHRA, YSYEKL. V lost 0 bases, J lost 4 bases, and 12 bases stayed unmatched. The CDR3 is made up of 18 amino acids. The CDR3 sequence: CASSQDRTGVYFGYGYTF. As DNA, the CDR3 is TGCGCCAGCAGCCAAGATAGGACAGGGGTATATTTTGGCTATGGCTACACCTTC.

The chain uses TRBV7-8 and TRBJ1-6; 7 bases agree with TRBD1. With V trimmed by 1 base and J by 10 bases, 16 bases remained unmatched. Germline CDR1 is SGHVS and CDR2 is FQNEAQ. The length of the CDR3 is 18 residues. The CDR3 is CASSLGRLRQGRWSPLHF. The CDR3 DNA sequence: TGTGCCAGCAGCTTAGGGAGGCTACGACAGGGACGGTGGTCACCCCTCCACTTT.

The chain has TRBV4-1 and TRBJ2-2; 9 nucleotides align to TRBD1. The CDR3 sequence is 18 residues long. Germline assignment: CDR1 MGHRA and CDR2 YSYEKL. With V trimmed by 1 base and J by 5 bases, 11 bases remained unmatched. For the CDR3, the DNA is TGCGCCAGCAGCCAAGTTACCGCGGGACAGGGAAAAACCGGGGAGCTGTTTTTT. Its translation: CASSQVTAGQGKTGELFF.

Only one count was recorded for this clone. The V call is TRBV28, the J call TRBJ2-1; maybe TRBD2 (6 bases). The CDR3 covers 13 residues. The V and J ends lost 5 bases and 6 bases respectively, with 11 bases between them. Germline-derived CDR1 and CDR2 are MDHEN and SYDVKM. CDR3 sequence: CASSDGSINEQFF. In DNA form, the CDR3 reads TGTGCCAGCAGTGACGGGAGCATCAATGAGCAGTTCTTC.

V gene TRBV19 combines with J gene TRBJ1-2; the D gene is possibly TRBD1 (5 bases). Trimming took off 1 base at V and 3 bases at J, with 6 bases between the two ends. This CDR3 has 13 amino acids. The germline CDR1 and CDR2 sequences are LNHDA and SQIVND (reference sequence). The CDR3 sequence: CASSIAGHYGYTF. In DNA form, the CDR3 reads TGTGCCAGTAGTATAGCAGGGCACTATGGCTACACCTTC.

This chain uses TRBV12-3 or TRBV12-4 with TRBJ1-1; 7 bases line up with TRBD1. The CDR3 loop spans 13 amino acids. The V segment lost 8 bases and the J segment 1 base; nucleotides outside the gene matches: 4. CDR3 sequence reads: CASGGQTNTEAFF. In DNA form, the CDR3 reads TGTGCCAGCGGGGGACAGACGAACACTGAAGCTTTCTTT.

Only a few counts were recorded for this clone. The J gene is TRBJ2-1, the V gene TRBV2, with TRBD2 matching over 10 bases. V gave up 7 bases and J gave up 1 base; unmatched junction bases: 13. The CDR3 runs 18 residues. Germline V gives CDR1 SNHLY, CDR2 FYNNEI. The CDR3 DNA reads TGTGCCAGCAAGTCCGCTAGCGGGAGCGGGCTATCCTACAATGAGCAGTTCTTC. Protein sequence: CASKSASGSGLSYNEQFF.

The rearrangement joins TRBV7-2 to TRBJ1-1; D is possibly TRBD1 (5 bases). CDR3 length: 14 amino acids. CDR1 is SGHTA, CDR2 FQGNSA, per germline. With 5 bases removed from V and 3 bases from J, the gap between germline ends came to 13 bases. For the CDR3, the DNA is TGTGCCAGCAGCCCGGGACTAGGGGACACTGAAGCTTTCTTT. Protein: CASSPGLGDTEAFF.

The V gene is TRBV28, the J gene TRBJ2-7; D remains unclear. V gave up 2 bases and J gave up 4 bases, with 6 bases separating them. The CDR3 is 12 residues long. Germline CDR1 is MDHEN and CDR2 is SYDVKM. CDR3: CASSLISYEQYF. The CDR3 nucleotides are TGTGCCAGCAGTTTAATTAGTTACGAGCAGTACTTC.

This rearrangement joins TRBV28 to TRBJ1-3; TRBD1 matches at 7 bases. Unmatched junction bases numbered 5, after V lost 0 bases and J lost 0 bases. This CDR3 contains 17 residues. Germline values: CDR1 MDHEN, CDR2 SYDVKM. The CDR3 region is CASSLWRAGGSGNTIYF. Here the CDR3 DNA reads TGTGCCAGCAGTTTATGGCGGGCAGGGGGCTCTGGAAACACCATATATTTT.

This clone appeared once. The chain is built from TRBV3-1 (or the pseudogene TRBV3-2) and TRBJ1-2, with TRBD1 identical over 9 bases. The CDR3 runs to 15 residues. V was pared by 2 bases and J by 2 bases, with 3 bases of the junction left unmatched. From germline, CDR1 is LGHDT and CDR2 YNNKEL (reference sequence). CDR3 bases: TGTGCCAGCAGCCAACCCGGGACAGGGAACTATGGCTACACCTTC. It is translated as CASSQPGTGNYGYTF.

The V and J genes are TRBV29-1 and TRBJ2-1; D possibly corresponds to TRBD1 (6 bases). The CDR3 spans 12 residues. CDR1 is SQVTM, CDR2 ANQGSEA, per germline. V lost 3 bases and J lost 5, with 8 bases in between. CDR3 nucleotide sequence: TGCAGCGTTGATGCAGGGGACAATGAGCAGTTCTTC. This codes for CSVDAGDNEQFF.

This clone was detected once. The chain couples TRBV9 to TRBJ1-1, with D possibly TRBD1 on 6 matching bases. V gave up 3 bases and J gave up 4 bases, with 16 bases separating them. This CDR3 has 15 residues. CDR1 SGDLS and CDR2 YYNGEE come from the germline V gene. DNA of the CDR3: TGTGCCAGCAGCGAGGGGGTCTCGGGCTTCACTGAAGCTTTCTTT. It codes for CASSEGVSGFTEAFF. Variable domain in full (rest from reference TRBV9 and TRBJ1-1): DSGVTQTPKHLITATGQRVTLRCSPRSGDLSVYWYQQSLDQGLQFLIQYYNGEERAKGNILERFSAQQFPDLHSELNLSSLELGDSALYFCASSEGVSGFTEAFFGQGTRLTVV.

J is TRBJ2-1 and V is TRBV28; D possibly corresponds to TRBD2 (5 bases). The germline gives CDR1 MDHEN, CDR2 SYDVKM. CDR3 length: 15 amino acids. V lost 5 bases and J 0 bases, leaving 11 bases between the germline ends. The CDR3 protein is CASSPDGDSYNEQFF. The CDR3 nucleotides are TGTGCCAGCAGTCCGGACGGGGACTCCTACAATGAGCAGTTCTTC.

The chain has TRBV3-1 (or the pseudogene TRBV3-2) and TRBJ2-1; 9 nucleotides agree with TRBD2. The CDR3 is 16 residues long. J gave up 8 bases and V 4 bases, and 12 bases lay outside the gene matches. Germline V CDR1 and CDR2: LGHDT, YNNKEL (reference sequence). CDR3 nucleotides: TGTGCCAGCAGCCCCAAATTGCGGGAGGGCCGTGATGAGCAGTTCTTC. Its protein product is CASSPKLREGRDEQFF.

The chain is built from TRBV2 and TRBJ1-2, with D possibly TRBD1 on 5 matching bases. Per germline, CDR1 SNHLY and CDR2 FYNNEI. The CDR3 contains 17 residues. The germline V and J ends were trimmed by 4 bases and 3 bases, with 21 bases remaining between them. The CDR3 reads CASSVFGALGVDYGYTF. The CDR3 DNA reads as TGTGCCAGCAGTGTTTTCGGTGCCCTAGGGGTAGACTATGGCTACACCTTC.

The chain combines TRBV2 with TRBJ1-2; no clear D. CDR3 length equals 14 residues. The germline V gene encodes CDR1 SNHLY and CDR2 FYNNEI. The V end was cut by 4 bases, the J end by 8 bases, with 17 bases between. CDR3 nucleotide sequence: TGTGCCAGCAGTGTTGGAGGTGTCAGCGGAGGCTACACCTTC. Translated: CASSVGGVSGGYTF.

V gene TRBV29-1 combines with J gene TRBJ1-1, with no clear D. V lost 1 base to trimming and J lost 5 bases, with 14 bases between them. CDR1 and CDR2 (germline): SQVTM, ANQGSEA. The CDR3 runs to 14 residues. The DNA of the CDR3 is TGCAGCGTTGAAGTAAAGGGCGGCGGGACTGAAGCTTTCTTT. Protein: CSVEVKGGGTEAFF.

The gene calls are TRBV7-4 and TRBJ1-5; the match to TRBD1 covers 8 bases. The trim removed 3 bases at V and 6 bases at J, leaving 4 bases unmatched. This CDR3 is 14 amino acids long. Germline lookup yields CDR1 SGHVT and CDR2 SQSDAQ. CDR3 DNA: TGTGCCAGCAGCTTGACAGGGGATCGTCAGCCCCAGCATTTT. Translating gives CASSLTGDRQPQHF. The full variable domain, rest sourced from reference TRBV7-4 and TRBJ1-5, is GAGVSQSPRYKVAKRGRDVALRCDSISGHVTLYWYRQTLGQGSEVLTYSQSDAQRDKSGRPSGRFSAERPERSVSTLKIQRTEQGDSAVYLCASSLTGDRQPQHFGDGTRLSIL.

The gene calls are TRBV27 and TRBJ1-1; weak D call: TRBD1 (6 bases). This CDR3 contains 14 residues. Deletions cut 3 bases from V and 0 bases from J, with 8 bases between. The germline CDR1 and CDR2 sequences are MNHEY and SMNVEV (reference sequence). The CDR3 bases are TGTGCCAGCAGTTTTGGGGGCATGAACACTGAAGCTTTCTTT. Protein product: CASSFGGMNTEAFF.